This T cell receptor beta chain was profiled in a study of regulatory T cells in long-lasting Graves disease. CDR3 regions were amplified by Arm-PCR using iRepertoire HTBI primers to build TCR beta libraries. TCRdb analysed the multiplex PCR reads with MiXCR anew, one entry per CDR3 protein. This sample has about 400,000 distinct CDR3 sequences; around 21% occur once, and the top ten carry more than 20%. Trimming at V came to 5 bases and at J to 2 bases, leaving 12 bases not matched to a gene. This CDR3 region has 17 residues. The sample's time point: persistent/refractory GD, antithyroid drugs over 5 years with positive TRAb. Isolated PBMC RNA provided the starting material for the TCR library. The patients were enrolled through endocrinology in Xi'an, China. EDTA tubes held 8 to 10 milliliters of peripheral blood from each patient.

The sequence came from a female donor with Graves disease. Sequenced here: peripheral blood mononuclear cells (PBMCs), sampled when the disease was refractory, from a patient treated with antithyroid drugs. The gene calls are TRBV12-3 or TRBV12-4 and TRBJ2-3; 8 bases are a match to TRBD1. CDR3 protein: CASSPGTGGIDTDTQYF. CDR3 coding DNA: TGTGCCAGCAGTCCTGGAACAGGGGGAATAGACACAGATACGCAGTATTTT.